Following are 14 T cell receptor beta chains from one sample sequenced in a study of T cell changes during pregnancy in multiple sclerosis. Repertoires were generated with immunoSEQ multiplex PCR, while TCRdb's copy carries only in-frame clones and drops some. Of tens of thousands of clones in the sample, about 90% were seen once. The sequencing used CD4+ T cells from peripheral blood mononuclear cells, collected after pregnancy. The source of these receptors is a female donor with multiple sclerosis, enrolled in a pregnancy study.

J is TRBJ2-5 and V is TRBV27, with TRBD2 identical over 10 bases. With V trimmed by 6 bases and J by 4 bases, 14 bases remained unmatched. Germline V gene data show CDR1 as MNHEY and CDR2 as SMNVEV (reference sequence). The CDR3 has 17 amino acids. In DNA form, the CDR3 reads TGTGCCAGCAGACTAATCAGCGGGGGGGCCCAGGTAGAGACCCAGTACTTC. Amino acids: CASRLISGGAQVETQYF.

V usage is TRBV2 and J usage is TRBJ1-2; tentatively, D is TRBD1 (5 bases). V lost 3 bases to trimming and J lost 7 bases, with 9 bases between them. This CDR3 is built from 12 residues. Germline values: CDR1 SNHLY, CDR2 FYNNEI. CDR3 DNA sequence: TGTGCCAGCAGTGATGGAAGGGGTGGCTACACCTTC. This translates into CASSDGRGGYTF. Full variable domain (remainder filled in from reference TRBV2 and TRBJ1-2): EPEVTQTPSHQVTQMGQEVILRCVPISNHLYFYWYRQILGQKVEFLVSFYNNEISEKSEIFDDQFSVERPDGSNFTLKIRSTKLEDSAMYFCASSDGRGGYTFGSGTRLTVV.

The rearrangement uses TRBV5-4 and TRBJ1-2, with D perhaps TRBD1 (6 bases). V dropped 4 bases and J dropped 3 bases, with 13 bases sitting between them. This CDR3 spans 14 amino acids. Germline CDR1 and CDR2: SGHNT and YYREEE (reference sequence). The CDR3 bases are TGTGCCAGCAGCCCGAGGGGGGGGGACTATGGCTACACCTTC. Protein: CASSPRGGDYGYTF.

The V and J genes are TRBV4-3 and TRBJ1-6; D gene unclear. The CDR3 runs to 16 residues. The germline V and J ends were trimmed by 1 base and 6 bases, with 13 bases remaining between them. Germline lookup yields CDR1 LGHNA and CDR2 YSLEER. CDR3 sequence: CASSQGSRVGNSPLHF. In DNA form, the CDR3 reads TGCGCCAGCAGCCAAGGGTCGCGGGTTGGTAATTCACCCCTCCACTTT.

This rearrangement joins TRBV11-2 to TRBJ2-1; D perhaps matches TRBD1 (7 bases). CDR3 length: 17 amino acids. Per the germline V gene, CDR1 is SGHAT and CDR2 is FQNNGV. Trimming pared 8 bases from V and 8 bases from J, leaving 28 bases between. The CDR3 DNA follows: TGTGCCAGCCGGACCCAAAGGGGGGAAGGGACAGAGTATGAGCAGTTCTTC. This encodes CASRTQRGEGTEYEQFF. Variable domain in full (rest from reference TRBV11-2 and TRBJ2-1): EAGVAQSPRYKIIEKRQSVAFWCNPISGHATLYWYQQILGQGPKLLIQFQNNGVVDDSQLPKDRFSAERLKGVDSTLKIQPAKLEDSAVYLCASRTQRGEGTEYEQFFGPGTRLTVL.

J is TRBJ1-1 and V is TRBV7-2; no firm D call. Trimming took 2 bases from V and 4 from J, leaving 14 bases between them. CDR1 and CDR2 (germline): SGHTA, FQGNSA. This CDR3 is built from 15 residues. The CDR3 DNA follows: TGTGCCAGCAGCTTACGAGGGATAGACACCACTGAAGCTTTCTTT. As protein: CASSLRGIDTTEAFF.

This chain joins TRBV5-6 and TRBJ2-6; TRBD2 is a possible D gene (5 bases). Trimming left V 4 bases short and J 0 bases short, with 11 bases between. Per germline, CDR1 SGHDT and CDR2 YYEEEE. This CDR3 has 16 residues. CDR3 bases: TGTGCCAGCAGCATTCGGGGTTTCTCTGGGGCCAACGTCCTGACTTTC. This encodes CASSIRGFSGANVLTF.

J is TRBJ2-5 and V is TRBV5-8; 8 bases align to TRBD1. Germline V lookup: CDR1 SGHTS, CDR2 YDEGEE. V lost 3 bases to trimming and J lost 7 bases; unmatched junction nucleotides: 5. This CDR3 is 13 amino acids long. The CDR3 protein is CASSYSGGWTQYF. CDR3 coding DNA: TGTGCCAGCAGCTACTCAGGGGGCTGGACCCAGTACTTC.

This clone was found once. The CDR3 here is CASSEALTSGEQFF. The CDR3 bases are TGTGCCAGCAGTGAAGCACTGACTAGCGGGGAGCAGTTCTTC. The chain uses TRBV6-1 and TRBJ2-1; 10 bases are a match to TRBD2. The germline gives CDR1 MNHNS, CDR2 SASEGT. Germline trimming cut 0 bases from V and 10 bases from J; bases unmatched to any gene: 3. The CDR3 is made up of 14 amino acids.

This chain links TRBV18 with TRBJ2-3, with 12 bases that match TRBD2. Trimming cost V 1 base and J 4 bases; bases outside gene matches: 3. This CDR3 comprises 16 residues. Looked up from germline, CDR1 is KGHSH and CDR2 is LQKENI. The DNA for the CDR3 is TGTGCCAGCTCACCACGGACTAGCGGGGCCGCAGATACGCAGTATTTT. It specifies CASSPRTSGAADTQYF.

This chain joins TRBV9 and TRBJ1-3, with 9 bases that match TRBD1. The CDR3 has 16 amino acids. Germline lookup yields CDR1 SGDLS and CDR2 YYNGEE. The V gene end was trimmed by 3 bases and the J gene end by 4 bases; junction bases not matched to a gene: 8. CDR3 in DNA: TGTGCCAGCAGCGCTCTCCGGGACAGGGTAGGAAACACCATATATTTT. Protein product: CASSALRDRVGNTIYF. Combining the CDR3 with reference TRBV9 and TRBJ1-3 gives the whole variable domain DSGVTQTPKHLITATGQRVTLRCSPRSGDLSVYWYQQSLDQGLQFLIQYYNGEERAKGNILERFSAQQFPDLHSELNLSSLELGDSALYFCASSALRDRVGNTIYFGEGSWLTVV.

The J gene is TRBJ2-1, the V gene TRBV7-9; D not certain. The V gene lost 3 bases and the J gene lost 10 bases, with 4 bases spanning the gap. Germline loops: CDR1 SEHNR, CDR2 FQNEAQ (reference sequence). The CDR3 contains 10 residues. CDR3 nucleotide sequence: TGTGCCAGCAGCTTGGCCGAGCAGTTCTTC. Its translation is CASSLAEQFF.

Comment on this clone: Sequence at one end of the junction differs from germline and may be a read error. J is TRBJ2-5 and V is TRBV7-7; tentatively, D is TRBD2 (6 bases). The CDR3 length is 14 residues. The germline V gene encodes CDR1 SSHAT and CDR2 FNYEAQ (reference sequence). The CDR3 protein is CASSSMRGGETQYF. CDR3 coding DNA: TGTGCTAGCAGCTCGATGAGGGGAGGAGAGACCCAGTACTTC.

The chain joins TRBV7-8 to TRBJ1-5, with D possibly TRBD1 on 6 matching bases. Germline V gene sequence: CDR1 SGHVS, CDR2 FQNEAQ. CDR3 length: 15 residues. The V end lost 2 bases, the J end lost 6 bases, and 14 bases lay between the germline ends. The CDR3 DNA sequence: TGTGCCAGCAGCTTATACAGGGACGGGTCTCAGCCCCAGCATTTT. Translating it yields CASSLYRDGSQPQHF.